This is a list of T cell receptor beta chains from one sample in a study of blood T cell repertoires in COVID-19. Repertoires were generated with immunoSEQ multiplex PCR, while TCRdb's copy carries only in-frame clones and drops some. The table has 200,000 to 250,000 clones, 75% to 85% seen once. The sequenced material came from peripheral blood. All receptors derive from a woman under 40 with COVID-19, enrolled during active disease. Both conserved end residues are part of each CDR3. A D gene is named only where the DNA matches it firmly. Clone sizes are given selectively: once, few, many, or a class where the clone is expanded.

clone_size | d_call | j_call | v_call | cdr3_aa | cdr3_nt
. | . | TRBJ2-3 | TRBV7-3 | CASSRTGYSSTDTQYF | TGTGCCAGCAGCCGAACAGGTTATTCTAGCACAGATACGCAGTATTTT
. | . | TRBJ1-1 | TRBV20-1 | CTLRGIAEAFF | TGCACCCTAAGGGGGATAGCTGAAGCTTTCTTT
. | . | TRBJ2-3 | TRBV9 | CASSVAGGGADTQYF | TGTGCCAGCAGCGTAGCAGGGGGAGGTGCAGATACGCAGTATTTT
. | . | TRBJ1-5 | TRBV5-1 | CASSPRGGLQPQHF | TGCGCCAGCAGCCCGCGAGGGGGTCTTCAGCCCCAGCATTTT
. | TRBD2 | TRBJ2-7 | TRBV4-1 | CASSLRTSDSLGKNVHEQYF | TGCGCCAGCAGCCTTCGGACTAGTGACAGTTTAGGTAAAAACGTGCACGAGCAGTACTTC
. | TRBD2 | TRBJ2-5 | TRBV11-2 | CASSSSGWEGETQYF | TGTGCCAGCAGCTCTAGCGGGTGGGAGGGAGAGACCCAGTACTTC
. | TRBD2 | TRBJ2-3 | TRBV11-3 | CASSLAGGEDTQYF | TGTGCCAGCAGCTTAGCGGGGGGGGAAGATACGCAGTATTTT
. | TRBD1 | TRBJ2-5 | TRBV6-1 | CASSARDRGLQETQYF | TGTGCCAGCAGTGCACGGGACAGGGGGCTTCAAGAGACCCAGTACTTC
. | TRBD1 | TRBJ1-1 | TRBV5-4 | CASSLSRDRGTEAFF | TGTGCCAGCAGCTTGTCCCGGGACAGGGGCACTGAAGCTTTCTTT
. | . | TRBJ1-1 | TRBV7-9 | CASSSSGVEAFF | TGTGCCAGCAGCTCATCAGGGGTTGAAGCTTTCTTT
. | TRBD1 | TRBJ1-5 | TRBV30 | CAWSGGQGDQPQHF | TGTGCCTGGAGTGGCGGACAGGGGGATCAGCCCCAGCATTTT
. | . | TRBJ1-1 | TRBV28 | CASSLGESGEAFF | TGTGCCAGCAGTTTAGGGGAGTCAGGTGAAGCTTTCTTT
. | TRBD2 | TRBJ2-7 | TRBV28 | CASSLWGGEQYF | TGTGCCAGCAGTTTATGGGGAGGGGAGCAGTACTTC
. | . | TRBJ1-1 | TRBV5-1 | CASSSQGNTEAFF | TGCGCCAGCAGCTCACAGGGAAACACTGAAGCTTTCTTT
. | . | TRBJ1-6 | TRBV4-2 | CASSQEGGGGSYNSPLHF | TGTGCCAGCAGCCAAGAGGGAGGGGGAGGTTCCTATAATTCACCCCTCCACTTT
. | TRBD1 | TRBJ2-3 | TRBV6-6 | CASGATGRGTDTQYF | TGTGCCAGCGGGGCGACAGGGAGAGGCACAGATACGCAGTATTTT
. | . | TRBJ2-7 | TRBV27 | CASSLSPSSGNRQYF | TGTGCCAGCAGTTTATCGCCGTCCTCGGGGAATAGGCAGTACTTC
. | TRBD2 | TRBJ2-1 | TRBV7-9 | CASTVGLALNNEQFF | TGTGCCAGCACCGTCGGACTAGCTCTTAACAATGAGCAGTTCTTC
once | TRBD2 | TRBJ2-3 | TRBV30 | CAWSVGGRLDTQYF | TGTGCCTGGAGTGTGGGGGGGAGGTTAGATACGCAGTATTTT
. | . | TRBJ1-6 | TRBV12-3/TRBV12-4 | CASSQGQISPLHF | TGTGCCAGCAGTCAAGGACAGATTTCACCCCTCCACTTT
. | . | TRBJ1-2 | TRBV28 | CASSFFGGAYGYTF | TGTGCCAGCAGTTTCTTCGGTGGGGCCTATGGCTACACCTTC
. | . | TRBJ1-1 | TRBV7-2 | CASSLGEGMNTEAFF | TGTGCCAGCAGCTTAGGGGAGGGGATGAACACTGAAGCTTTCTTT
. | . | TRBJ1-1 | TRBV6-5 | CASSYFSRGTNTEAFF | TGTGCCAGCAGTTACTTTTCTCGGGGGACGAACACTGAAGCTTTCTTT
. | . | TRBJ2-5 | TRBV11-3 | CASSSRDGEETQYF | TGTGCCAGCAGCTCCCGAGACGGGGAAGAGACCCAGTACTTC
. | TRBD1 | TRBJ1-2 | TRBV10-2 | CASRQGQGVRYGYTF | TGCGCCAGCAGGCAGGGACAGGGTGTTCGGTATGGCTACACCTTC
. | . | TRBJ2-3 | TRBV19 | CASSSPGLLAQYF | TGTGCCAGTAGTTCCCCGGGACTCCTAGCACAGTATTTT
. | . | TRBJ2-7 | TRBV19 | CASSIGAGYYEQYF | TGTGCCAGTAGTATAGGGGCGGGCTACTACGAGCAGTACTTC
. | TRBD1 | TRBJ1-6 | TRBV19 | CARWTGPQRPLHF | TGTGCCCGGTGGACAGGGCCTCAACGGCCCCTCCACTTT
. | TRBD2 | TRBJ2-7 | TRBV2 | CAVRTSGGSSYEQYF | TGTGCGGTAAGGACTAGCGGGGGGAGCTCCTACGAGCAGTACTTC
. | . | TRBJ2-5 | TRBV7-3 | CASSSSGVGETQYF | TGTGCCAGCAGCTCCTCGGGGGTGGGAGAGACCCAGTACTTC
few | . | TRBJ2-7 | TRBV5-1 | CASSLSEYEQYF | TGCGCCAGCAGCTTGAGTGAGTACGAGCAGTACTTC
. | . | TRBJ1-6 | TRBV30 | CAWTGHPRDNSPLHF | TGTGCCTGGACGGGACACCCGAGGGATAATTCACCCCTCCACTTT
. | . | TRBJ1-4 | TRBV19 | CASSIQGTGNEKLFF | TGTGCCAGTAGTATCCAGGGTACGGGTAATGAAAAACTGTTTTTT
. | . | TRBJ2-7 | TRBV7-3 | CASSLTRWGLTYEQYF | TGTGCCAGCAGCTTAACTCGGTGGGGGCTGACCTACGAGCAGTACTTC
once | . | TRBJ1-2 | TRBV6-5 | CASSYAQGRGYTF | TGTGCCAGCAGTTACGCCCAGGGGCGAGGCTACACCTTC
. | . | TRBJ1-4 | TRBV28 | CASVARGREKLFF | TGTGCCAGCGTCGCCAGGGGAAGAGAAAAACTGTTTTTT
. | . | TRBJ2-3 | TRBV29-1 | CSVDEGLPDTQYF | TGCAGCGTTGACGAGGGTCTCCCAGATACGCAGTATTTT
. | TRBD2 | TRBJ2-5 | TRBV7-2 | CASSLWLAGIQETQYF | TGTGCCAGCAGCTTGTGGCTAGCGGGAATCCAAGAGACCCAGTACTTC
. | TRBD1 | TRBJ1-6 | TRBV30 | CAWSFPGGRGPSPLHF | TGTGCCTGGAGTTTCCCTGGGGGTAGGGGGCCTTCACCCCTCCACTTT
few | TRBD2 | TRBJ2-3 | TRBV7-2 | CASSLPGLAGGPSTDTQYF | TGTGCCAGCAGCTTACCGGGACTAGCGGGAGGGCCGAGCACAGATACGCAGTATTTT
once | TRBD1 | TRBJ1-4 | TRBV5-1 | CASSFSSGGENEKLFF | TGCGCCAGCAGCTTTTCGTCAGGGGGCGAAAATGAAAAACTGTTTTTT
. | TRBD2 | TRBJ2-1 | TRBV5-3 | CARSLEPAGAPCSYNEQFF | TGTGCCAGAAGCTTGGAGCCAGCGGGGGCCCCTTGCTCCTACAATGAGCAGTTCTTC
once | TRBD1 | TRBJ1-1 | TRBV29-1 | CSVALAAGGIAFF | TGCAGCGTTGCTTTGGCGGCAGGGGGCATCGCTTTCTTT
. | TRBD1 | TRBJ1-5 | TRBV27 | CASSLGTGGNQPQHF | TGTGCCAGCAGTTTGGGGACAGGGGGCAATCAGCCCCAGCATTTT
. | TRBD1 | TRBJ2-2 | TRBV7-9 | CASRSGQGFGELFF | TGTGCCAGCCGCTCGGGACAGGGGTTTGGGGAGCTGTTTTTT
. | . | TRBJ1-2 | TRBV4-1 | CASSQGTANYGYTF | TGCGCCAGCAGCCAAGGGACTGCTAACTATGGCTACACCTTC
. | TRBD2 | TRBJ2-4 | TRBV7-9 | CASSQYRTSGSKNIQYF | TGTGCCAGCAGCCAATACCGGACTAGCGGGAGCAAAAACATTCAGTACTTC
. | . | TRBJ2-1 | TRBV14 | CASTDSWTSSYNEQFF | TGTGCCAGCACGGACAGCTGGACTAGCTCCTACAATGAGCAGTTCTTC
few | . | TRBJ1-5 | TRBV10-3 | CAISEEGNQPQHF | TGTGCCATCAGTGAGGAGGGCAATCAGCCCCAGCATTTT
few | . | TRBJ1-2 | TRBV14 | CASSQGSTGTYGYTF | TGTGCCAGCAGCCAAGGTTCTACAGGGACCTATGGCTACACCTTC
once | TRBD1 | TRBJ1-1 | TRBV29-1 | CSVRDRANLNTEAFF | TGCAGCGTCCGGGACAGGGCAAATCTGAACACTGAAGCTTTCTTT
. | . | TRBJ2-2 | TRBV5-1 | CASTLGAHTGELFF | TGCGCCAGCACCCTAGGGGCCCACACCGGGGAGCTGTTTTTT
. | . | TRBJ2-7 | TRBV27 | CASSLPNWGRIDEQYF | TGTGCCAGCAGTTTACCTAATTGGGGGAGGATCGACGAGCAGTACTTC
. | TRBD1 | TRBJ2-2 | TRBV12-5 | CASGLVGQGNTGELFF | TGTGCTAGTGGTTTGGTTGGACAGGGTAACACCGGGGAGCTGTTTTTT
. | TRBD2 | TRBJ2-1 | TRBV3-1/TRBV3-2 | CASSPSSGGADEQFF | TGTGCCAGCAGCCCTAGTAGCGGGGGGGCCGATGAGCAGTTCTTC
. | TRBD1 | TRBJ1-1 | TRBV11-2 | CASSGTENTEAFF | TGTGCCAGCAGCGGGACAGAGAACACTGAAGCTTTCTTT
. | . | TRBJ1-2 | TRBV2 | CASRPGVNYGYTF | TGTGCCAGCAGACCGGGAGTGAACTATGGCTACACCTTC
few | . | TRBJ1-1 | TRBV27 | CASSFSRGVGVNTEAFF | TGTGCCAGCAGTTTCAGCAGGGGCGTGGGGGTGAACACTGAAGCTTTCTTT
. | TRBD2 | TRBJ2-2 | TRBV5-1 | CASAGGNTGELFF | TGCGCCAGCGCGGGAGGTAACACCGGGGAGCTGTTTTTT